This T cell receptor beta chain was sequenced in a study of blood T cells in healthy people across ages. V was clipped by 5 bases and J by 1 base, with 16 bases between them. The CDR3 spans 16 residues. CDR1 and CDR2 from the germline V gene are SGHNT and YENEEA. General study points: From one million sequenced T cells, diversity estimates were lower bounds.

Concerning this clonotype itself: Antigen unknown.

Sample-barcoded 5' priming and a J-beta primer mix drove a second PCR of roughly 6 to 12 cycles. MiXCR, applied by TCRdb to the 5' RACE reads, yields one record per CDR3 protein. The sample contains about 1,500,000 distinct CDR3 sequences, approximately 28% of which appear only once. The origin of this receptor is a woman under 40 in good health. The chain recombines TRBV11-3 with TRBJ2-3; tentative D call: TRBD2 (5 bases). Material: blood. DNA of the CDR3: TGTGCCAGCAGCCCAGGAGGTTACAGACGCACAGATACGCAGTATTTT. Its protein is CASSPGGYRRTDTQYF.